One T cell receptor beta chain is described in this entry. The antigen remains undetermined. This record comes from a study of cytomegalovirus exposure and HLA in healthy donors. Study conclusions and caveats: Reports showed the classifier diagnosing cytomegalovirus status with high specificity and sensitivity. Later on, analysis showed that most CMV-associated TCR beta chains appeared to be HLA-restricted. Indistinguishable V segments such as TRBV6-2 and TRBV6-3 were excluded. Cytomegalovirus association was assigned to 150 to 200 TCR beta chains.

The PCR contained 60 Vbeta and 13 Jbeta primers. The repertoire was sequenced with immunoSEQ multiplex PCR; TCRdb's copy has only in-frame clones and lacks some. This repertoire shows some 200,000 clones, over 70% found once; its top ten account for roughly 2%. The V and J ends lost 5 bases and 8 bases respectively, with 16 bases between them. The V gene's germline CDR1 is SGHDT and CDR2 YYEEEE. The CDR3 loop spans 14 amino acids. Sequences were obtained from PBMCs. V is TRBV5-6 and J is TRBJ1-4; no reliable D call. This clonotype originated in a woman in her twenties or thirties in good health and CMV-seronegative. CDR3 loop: CASSIAASAEKLFF. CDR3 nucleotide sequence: TGTGCCAGCAGTATAGCGGCGTCAGCAGAAAAACTGTTTTTT.